This T cell receptor (beta chain) was recorded in a study of radiotherapy plus CTLA-4 blockade in lung cancer (dated by TCRdb to the late 2010s). The study in broad terms: Among enrolled patients, around 18% had an objective response and about 30% reached disease control.

The study tested focal radiation therapy combined with CTLA-4 blockade (ipilimumab) in patients with chemo-refractory metastatic non-small-cell lung cancer. Library construction relied on the immunoSEQ multiplex PCR assay. The clones in this table, taken by TCRdb from immuneACCESS, are in-frame only. Not every clone is retained; where verified, under half of the shortfall comes from an unresolved V gene, and the cause of the rest is unknown. The sample table holds 35,000 to 45,000 clones, of which 85% were seen once. Clones ranked in the top ten supply 5.5% to 7% of the sample. V is shortened by 3 bases, J by 1 base, and the region joining them spans 4 bases. From a lookup of the germline V gene (reference sequence), CDR1 and CDR2 are SEHNR and FQNEAQ. CDR3 length: 13 amino acids, cysteine to phenylalanine. This entry keeps only the CDR3 DNA: 39 bases, framed from base 1. On the study overall, not on this receptor specifically: TCR clones derived from tumors expanded in peripheral blood after treatment with radiotherapy and ipilimumab. The strongest predictors of response were reported to be early dynamic shifts in blood T cell clones along with a rise in serum interferon-beta following radiation.

As to this clone: Its recognized antigen is unknown. Nothing much larger sits one base from this clone, and base qualities are not available.

This sample comprised peripheral blood, obtained from a patient treated with radiotherapy plus ipilimumab. The receptor chain draws on TRBV7-9 and TRBJ2-1; the D gene lacks a confident call. This receptor was taken from a human donor with non-small cell lung cancer who had stable disease on radiotherapy plus ipilimumab. In nucleotide form, the sequence is TGTGCCAGCAGCTTTCGGTCCTACAATGAGCAGTTCTTC. Its amino acids are CASSFRSYNEQFF.